The entry below describes one T cell receptor beta chain. The V gene's germline CDR1 is MNHEY and CDR2 SVGAGI. The trim removed 0 bases at V and 5 bases at J, leaving 6 bases unmatched. The CDR3 runs to 15 residues. Next came a second PCR, run for about 6 to 11 cycles, which used a sample-barcoded 5' primer along with a J-beta primer mix. TCRdb used MiXCR to reprocess the 5' RACE reads, holding one entry per CDR3 protein. The table lists approximately 800,000 distinct CDR3 sequences, roughly 35% of them singletons. This specimen belongs to a study of blood T cells in healthy people across ages. J is TRBJ1-2 and V is TRBV6-5, with 7 positions matching TRBD1. The specimen sequenced was blood. The clonotype comes from a man between 18 and 35 years old in good health. CDR3 coding DNA: TGTGCCAGCAGTTACTCGGGGTTCAGGGGGTATGGCTACACCTTC. It is translated as CASSYSGFRGYGYTF.